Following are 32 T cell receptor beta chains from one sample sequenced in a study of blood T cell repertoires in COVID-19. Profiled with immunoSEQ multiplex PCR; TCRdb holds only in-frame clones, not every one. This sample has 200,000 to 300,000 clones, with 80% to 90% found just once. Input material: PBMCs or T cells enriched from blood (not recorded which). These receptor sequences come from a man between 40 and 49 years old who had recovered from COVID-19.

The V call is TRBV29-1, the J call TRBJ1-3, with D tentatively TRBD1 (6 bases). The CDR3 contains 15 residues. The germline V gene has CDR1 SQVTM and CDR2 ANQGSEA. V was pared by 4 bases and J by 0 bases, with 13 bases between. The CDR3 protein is CSVVTGSSSGNTIYF. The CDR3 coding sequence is TGCAGCGTTGTAACAGGGTCCAGCTCTGGAAACACCATATATTTT.

The CDR3 spells CASSIMRNSLATNEKLFF. CDR3 DNA: TGTGCCAGTAGTATAATGCGAAACAGCCTGGCCACTAATGAAAAACTGTTTTTT. The rearrangement uses TRBV19 and TRBJ1-4; D is undetermined. V dropped 2 bases and J dropped 2 bases, with 18 bases sitting between them. The CDR3 contains 18 residues. Germline V gives CDR1 LNHDA, CDR2 SQIVND (reference sequence).

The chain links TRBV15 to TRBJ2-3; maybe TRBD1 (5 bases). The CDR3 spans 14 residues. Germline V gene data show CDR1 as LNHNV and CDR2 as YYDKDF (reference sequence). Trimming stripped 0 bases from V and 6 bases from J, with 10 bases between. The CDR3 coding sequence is TGTGCCACCAGCAGAGATGGGGCCGGTGATACGCAGTATTTT. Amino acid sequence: CATSRDGAGDTQYF.

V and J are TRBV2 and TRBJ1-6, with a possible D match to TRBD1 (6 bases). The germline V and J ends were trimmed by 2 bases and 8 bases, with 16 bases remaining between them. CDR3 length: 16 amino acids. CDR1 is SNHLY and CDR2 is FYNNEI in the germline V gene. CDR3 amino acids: CASSEWAGTYDSPLHF. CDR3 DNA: TGTGCCAGCAGTGAATGGGCAGGGACATACGATTCACCCCTCCACTTT. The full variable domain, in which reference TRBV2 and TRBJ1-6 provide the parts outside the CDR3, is EPEVTQTPSHQVTQMGQEVILRCVPISNHLYFYWYRQILGQKVEFLVSFYNNEISEKSEIFDDQFSVERPDGSNFTLKIRSTKLEDSAMYFCASSEWAGTYDSPLHFGNGTRLTVT.

The CDR3 DNA reads TGCGCCAGCAGCTTCACCAGCGGCACAGATACGCAGTATTTT. It specifies CASSFTSGTDTQYF. The rearrangement uses TRBV5-1 and TRBJ2-3; no clear D gene. The ends were cut back, 2 bases at V and 1 base at J, with 8 bases in the middle. The CDR3 contains 14 residues. CDR1 is SGHRS and CDR2 is YFSETQ in the germline V gene.

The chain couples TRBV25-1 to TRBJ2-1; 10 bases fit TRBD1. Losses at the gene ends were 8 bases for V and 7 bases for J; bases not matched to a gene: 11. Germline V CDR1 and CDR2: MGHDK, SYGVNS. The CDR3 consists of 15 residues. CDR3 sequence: CASGPSGQGWNEQFF. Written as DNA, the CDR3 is TGTGCCAGCGGACCATCGGGACAGGGGTGGAATGAGCAGTTCTTC.

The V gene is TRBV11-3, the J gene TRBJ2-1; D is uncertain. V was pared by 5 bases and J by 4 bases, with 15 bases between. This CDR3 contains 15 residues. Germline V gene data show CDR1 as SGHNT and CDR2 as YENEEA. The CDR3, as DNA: TGTGCCAGCAGCCCACAAGTTCTCACATACAATGAGCAGTTCTTC. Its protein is CASSPQVLTYNEQFF.

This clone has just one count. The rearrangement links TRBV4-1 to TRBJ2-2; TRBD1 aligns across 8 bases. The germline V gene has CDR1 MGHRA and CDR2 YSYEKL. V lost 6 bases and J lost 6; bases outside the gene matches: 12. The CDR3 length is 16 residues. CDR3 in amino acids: CASSQGAGHLAGELFF. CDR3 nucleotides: TGCGCCAGCAGTCAGGGGGCGGGGCACCTGGCCGGGGAGCTGTTTTTT.

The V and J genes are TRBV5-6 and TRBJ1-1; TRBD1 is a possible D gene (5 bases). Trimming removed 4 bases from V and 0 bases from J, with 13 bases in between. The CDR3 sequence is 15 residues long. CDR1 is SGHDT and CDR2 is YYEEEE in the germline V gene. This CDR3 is CASSIGRTLNTEAFF. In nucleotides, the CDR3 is TGTGCCAGCAGCATTGGACGGACACTGAACACTGAAGCTTTCTTT.

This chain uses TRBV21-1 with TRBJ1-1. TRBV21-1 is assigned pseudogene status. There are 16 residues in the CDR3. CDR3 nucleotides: TGTGCCAGCAGCAACACCGGGACTCAAAGGAACACTGAAGCTTTCTTT. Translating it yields CASSNTGTQRNTEAFF.

The CDR3 loop reads CASSQVISQQGGGKGNQPQHF. The CDR3 DNA sequence: TGTGCCAGCAGCCAAGTTATTAGTCAGCAGGGAGGGGGAAAGGGCAATCAGCCCCAGCATTTT. The chain has TRBV14 and TRBJ1-5; D might be TRBD1 (6 bases). The germline gives CDR1 SGHDN, CDR2 FVKESK. The CDR3 totals 21 residues. Trimming shortened V by 1 base and J by 2 bases, and 27 bases separated the two germline ends. Drawing the rest from reference TRBV14 and TRBJ1-5, the complete variable domain is EAGVTQFPSHSVIEKGQTVTLRCDPISGHDNLYWYRRVMGKEIKFLLHFVKESKQDESGMPNNRFLAERTGGTYSTLKVQPAELEDSGVYFCASSQVISQQGGGKGNQPQHFGDGTRLSIL.

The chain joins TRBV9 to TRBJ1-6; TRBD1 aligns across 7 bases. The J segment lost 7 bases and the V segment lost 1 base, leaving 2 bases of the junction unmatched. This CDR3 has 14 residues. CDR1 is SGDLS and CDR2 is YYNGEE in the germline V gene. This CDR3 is CASSVTGENSPLHF. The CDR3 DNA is TGTGCCAGCAGCGTAACAGGGGAAAATTCACCCCTCCACTTT.

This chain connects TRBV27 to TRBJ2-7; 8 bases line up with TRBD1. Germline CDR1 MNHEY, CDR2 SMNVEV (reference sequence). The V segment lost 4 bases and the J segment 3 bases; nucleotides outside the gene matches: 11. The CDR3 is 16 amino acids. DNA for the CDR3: TGTGCCAGCAGTTCCATGACAGGGGAGAGAATCTACGAGCAGTACTTC. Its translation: CASSSMTGERIYEQYF.

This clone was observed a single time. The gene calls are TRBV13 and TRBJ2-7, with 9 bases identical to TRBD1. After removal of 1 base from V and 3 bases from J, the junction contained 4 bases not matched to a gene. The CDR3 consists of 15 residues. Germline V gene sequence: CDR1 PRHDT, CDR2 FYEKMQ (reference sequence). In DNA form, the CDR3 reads TGTGCCAGCAGCTTAGTTTCGGGACAGGGCTACGAGCAGTACTTC. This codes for CASSLVSGQGYEQYF.

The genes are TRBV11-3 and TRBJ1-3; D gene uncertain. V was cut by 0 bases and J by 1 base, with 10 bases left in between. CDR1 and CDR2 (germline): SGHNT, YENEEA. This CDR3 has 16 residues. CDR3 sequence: CASSLEAQWSGNTIYF. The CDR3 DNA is TGTGCCAGCAGCTTAGAGGCCCAGTGGTCTGGAAACACCATATATTTT.

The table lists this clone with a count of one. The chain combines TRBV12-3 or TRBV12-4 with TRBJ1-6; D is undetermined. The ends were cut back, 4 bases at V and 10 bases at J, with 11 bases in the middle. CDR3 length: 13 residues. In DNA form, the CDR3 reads TGTGCCAGCAGTTCTGAGCTTGTGTCACCCCTCCACTTT. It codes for CASSSELVSPLHF.

CDR3 region: CASSSLGLQGAYEQYF. The CDR3 DNA is TGCGCCAGCAGCTCCTTAGGCTTACAGGGGGCTTATGAGCAGTACTTC. V is TRBV5-1 and J is TRBJ2-7; 9 nucleotides line up with TRBD1. Germline V gene lookup returns CDR1 SGHRS and CDR2 YFSETQ. This CDR3 spans 16 amino acids. The junction had 14 bases not matched to a gene; V was cut back by 3 bases and J by 7 bases.

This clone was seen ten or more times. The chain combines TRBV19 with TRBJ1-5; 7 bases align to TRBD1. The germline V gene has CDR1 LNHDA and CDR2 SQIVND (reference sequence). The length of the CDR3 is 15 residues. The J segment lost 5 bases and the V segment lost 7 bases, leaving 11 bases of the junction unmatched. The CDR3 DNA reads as TGTGCCAGTACCCCGACCCGACAGGGCCATCAGCCCCAGCATTTT. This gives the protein CASTPTRQGHQPQHF.

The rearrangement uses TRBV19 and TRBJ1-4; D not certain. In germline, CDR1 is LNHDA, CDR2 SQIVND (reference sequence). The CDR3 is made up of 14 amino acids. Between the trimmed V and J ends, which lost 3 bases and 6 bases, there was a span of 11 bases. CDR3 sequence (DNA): TGTGCCAGTAGTATTCCGGGTATGGATGAAAAACTGTTTTTT. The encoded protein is CASSIPGMDEKLFF.

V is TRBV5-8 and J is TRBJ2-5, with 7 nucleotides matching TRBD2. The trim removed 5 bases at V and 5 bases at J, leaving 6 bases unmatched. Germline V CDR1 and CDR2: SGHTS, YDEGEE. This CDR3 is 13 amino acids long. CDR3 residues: CASSWGGSETQYF. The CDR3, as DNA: TGTGCCAGCAGTTGGGGGGGTTCGGAGACCCAGTACTTC.

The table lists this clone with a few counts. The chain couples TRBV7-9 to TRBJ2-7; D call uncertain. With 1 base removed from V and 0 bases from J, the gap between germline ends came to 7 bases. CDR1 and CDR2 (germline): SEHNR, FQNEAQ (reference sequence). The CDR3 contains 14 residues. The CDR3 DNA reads TGTGCCAGCAGCTTAGTCCCGGGCTCCTACGAGCAGTACTTC. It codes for CASSLVPGSYEQYF.

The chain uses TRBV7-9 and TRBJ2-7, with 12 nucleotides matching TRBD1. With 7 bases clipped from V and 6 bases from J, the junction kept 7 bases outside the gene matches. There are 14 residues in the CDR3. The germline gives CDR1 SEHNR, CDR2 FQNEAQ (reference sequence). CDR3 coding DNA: TGTGCCAGCATAGCCGGGACAGGGGGCCTCGAGCAGTACTTC. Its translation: CASIAGTGGLEQYF.

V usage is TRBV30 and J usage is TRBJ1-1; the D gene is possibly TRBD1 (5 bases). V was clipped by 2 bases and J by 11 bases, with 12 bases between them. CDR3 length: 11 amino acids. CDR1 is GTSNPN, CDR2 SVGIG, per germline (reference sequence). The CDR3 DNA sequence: TGTGCCTGGAGTTCGGGGGTCGGGGCTTTCTTT. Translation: CAWSSGVGAFF. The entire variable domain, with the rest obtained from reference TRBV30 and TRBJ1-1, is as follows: SQTIHQWPATLVQPVGSPLSLECTVEGTSNPNLYWYRQAAGRGLQLLFYSVGIGQISSEVPQNLSASRPQDRQFILSSKKLLLSDSGFYLCAWSSGVGAFFGQGTRLTVV.

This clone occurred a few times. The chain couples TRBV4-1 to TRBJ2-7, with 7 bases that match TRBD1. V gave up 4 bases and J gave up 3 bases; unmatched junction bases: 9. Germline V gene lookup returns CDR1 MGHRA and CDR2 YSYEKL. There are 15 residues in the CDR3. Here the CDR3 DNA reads TGCGCCAGCAGCCCGTCCAGGGGGTACGGCTACGAGCAGTACTTC. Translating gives CASSPSRGYGYEQYF.

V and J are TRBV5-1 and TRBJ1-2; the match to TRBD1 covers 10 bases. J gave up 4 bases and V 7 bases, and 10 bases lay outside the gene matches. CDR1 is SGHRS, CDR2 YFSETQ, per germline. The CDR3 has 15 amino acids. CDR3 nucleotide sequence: TGCGCCAGCCGCGATCCGGGACAGGGGCTCTATGGCTACACCTTC. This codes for CASRDPGQGLYGYTF.

The CDR3 loop is CASSPERLRNTEAFF. The CDR3 DNA follows: TGTGCCAGCTCACCGGAGAGACTGAGGAACACTGAAGCTTTCTTT. The chain employs TRBV18 and TRBJ1-1, with no clear D. The CDR3 contains 15 residues. CDR1 is KGHSH, CDR2 LQKENI, per germline. V was pared by 3 bases and J by 1 base, with 12 bases between.

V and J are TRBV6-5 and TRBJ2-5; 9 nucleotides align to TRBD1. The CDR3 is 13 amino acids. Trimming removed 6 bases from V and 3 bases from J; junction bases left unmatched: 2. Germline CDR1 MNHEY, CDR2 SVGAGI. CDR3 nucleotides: TGTGCCAGCAGCCGGGACAGGGAAGAGACCCAGTACTTC. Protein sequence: CASSRDREETQYF.

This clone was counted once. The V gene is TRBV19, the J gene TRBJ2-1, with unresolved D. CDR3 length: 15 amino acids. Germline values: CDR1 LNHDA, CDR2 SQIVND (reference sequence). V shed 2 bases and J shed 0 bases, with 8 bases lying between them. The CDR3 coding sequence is TGTGCCAGTAGTATATCTTATAGCTCCTACAATGAGCAGTTCTTC. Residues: CASSISYSSYNEQFF.

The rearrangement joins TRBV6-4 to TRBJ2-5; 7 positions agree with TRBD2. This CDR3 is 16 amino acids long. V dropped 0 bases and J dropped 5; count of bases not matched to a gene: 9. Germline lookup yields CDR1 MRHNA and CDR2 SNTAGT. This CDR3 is CASSDSSLASRETQYF. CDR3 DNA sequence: TGTGCCAGCAGTGACTCGTCACTAGCGTCGCGGGAGACCCAGTACTTC.

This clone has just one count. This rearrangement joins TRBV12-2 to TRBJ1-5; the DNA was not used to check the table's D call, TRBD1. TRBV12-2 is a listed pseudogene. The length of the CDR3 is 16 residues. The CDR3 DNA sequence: TGTGCAAGTCGCTTAGCGGCCATGCCCGTTTTATGCCCCCAGCATTTT. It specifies CASRLAAMPVLCPQHF.

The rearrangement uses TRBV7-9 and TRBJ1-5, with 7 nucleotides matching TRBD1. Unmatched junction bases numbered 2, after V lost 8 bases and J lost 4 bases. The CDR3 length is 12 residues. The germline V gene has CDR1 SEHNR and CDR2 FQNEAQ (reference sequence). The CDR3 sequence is CASGTDNQPQHF. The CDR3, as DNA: TGTGCCAGCGGGACAGATAATCAGCCCCAGCATTTT.

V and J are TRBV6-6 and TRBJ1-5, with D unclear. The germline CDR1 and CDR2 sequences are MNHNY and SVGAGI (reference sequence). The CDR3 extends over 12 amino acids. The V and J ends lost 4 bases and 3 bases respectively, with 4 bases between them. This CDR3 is CASSLVNQPQHF. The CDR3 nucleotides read TGTGCCAGCAGTTTAGTCAATCAGCCCCAGCATTTT.